This T cell receptor (beta chain) was obtained from a study of T cells in Graves' hyperthyroidism and ophthalmopathy. Looking at the study overall: Peripheral blood specimens were obtained at initial diagnosis, prior to any treatment.

Amplification of TCR beta CDR3 regions was performed using RNA transcripts as template. The HTBI set primed first-round TCR CDR3 RT-PCR. From the multiplex PCR reads, TCRdb called clonotypes with MiXCR, one entry per CDR3 protein. The table includes more than 500,000 distinct CDR3 sequences, 14% detected once. Sequencing input: blood. The source of this sequence is a woman aged 40 to 50 with Graves' hyperthyroidism.

Written as DNA, the CDR3 is TGTGCCAGCAGTTTGTCTTCAGGGGTCTCTGGAAACACCATATATTTT. Translation: CASSLSSGVSGNTIYF. The chain links TRBV12-3 or TRBV12-4 to TRBJ1-3; weak D call: TRBD1 (6 bases). Trimming took 3 bases from V and 0 from J, leaving 12 bases between them. This CDR3 comprises 16 residues.